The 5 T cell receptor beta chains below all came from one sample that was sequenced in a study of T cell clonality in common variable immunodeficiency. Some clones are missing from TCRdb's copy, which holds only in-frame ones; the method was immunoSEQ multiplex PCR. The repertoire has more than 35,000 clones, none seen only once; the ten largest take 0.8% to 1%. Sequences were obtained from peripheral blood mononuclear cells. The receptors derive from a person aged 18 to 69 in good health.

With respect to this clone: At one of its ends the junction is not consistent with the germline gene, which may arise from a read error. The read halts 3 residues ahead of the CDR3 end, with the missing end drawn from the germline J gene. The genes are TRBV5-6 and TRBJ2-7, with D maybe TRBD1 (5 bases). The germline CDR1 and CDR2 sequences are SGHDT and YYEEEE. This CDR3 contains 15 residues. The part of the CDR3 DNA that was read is TGCGCCGGCAGCGCCCCAGGGTTGGGCTCCTACGAG. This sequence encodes CAGSAPGLGSYE. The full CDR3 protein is CAGSAPGLGSYEQYF.

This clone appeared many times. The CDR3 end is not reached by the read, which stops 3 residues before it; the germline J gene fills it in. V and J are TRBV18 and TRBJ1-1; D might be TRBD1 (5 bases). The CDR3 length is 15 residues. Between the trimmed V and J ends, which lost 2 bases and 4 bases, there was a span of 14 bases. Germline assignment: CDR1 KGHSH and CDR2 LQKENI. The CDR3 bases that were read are TGTGCCAGCTCACCAAACACACCCCAGGGCACTGAA. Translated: CASSPNTPQGTE. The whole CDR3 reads CASSPNTPQGTEAFF. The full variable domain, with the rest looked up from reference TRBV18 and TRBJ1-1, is NAGVMQNPRHLVRRRGQEARLRCSPMKGHSHVYWYRQLPEEGLKFMVYLQKENIIDESGMPKERFSAEFPKEGPSILRIQQVVRGDSAAYFCASSPNTPQGTEAFFGQGTRLTVV.

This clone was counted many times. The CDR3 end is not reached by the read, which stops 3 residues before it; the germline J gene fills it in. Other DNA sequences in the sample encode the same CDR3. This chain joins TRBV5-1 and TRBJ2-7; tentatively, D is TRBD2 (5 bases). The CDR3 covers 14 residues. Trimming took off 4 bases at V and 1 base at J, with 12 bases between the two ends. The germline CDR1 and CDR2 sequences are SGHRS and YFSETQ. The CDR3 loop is CASSDTDSSYEQYF. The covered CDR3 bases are TGCGCCAGCAGCGACACGGACTCATCCTACGAG.

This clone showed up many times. CDR3 in amino acids: CASSLVQGNTEAFF. The part of the CDR3 DNA that was read is TGTGCCAGCAGCTTAGTACAGGGGAACACTGAA. The V call is TRBV7-9, the J call TRBJ1-1; D is possibly TRBD1 (6 bases). The CDR3 is cut off 3 residues early in the read; its end comes from the germline J gene. Trimming left V 1 base short and J 1 base short, with 7 bases between. This CDR3 contains 14 residues. Germline assignment: CDR1 SEHNR and CDR2 FQNEAQ (reference sequence).

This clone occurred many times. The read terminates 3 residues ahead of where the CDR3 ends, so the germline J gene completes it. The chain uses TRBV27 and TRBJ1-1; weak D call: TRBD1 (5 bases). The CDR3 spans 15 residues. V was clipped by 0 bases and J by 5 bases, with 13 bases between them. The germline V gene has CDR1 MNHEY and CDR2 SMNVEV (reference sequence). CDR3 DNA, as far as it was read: TGTGCCAGCAGTTTATCGAAAGGGGTTTTAACTGAA. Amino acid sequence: CASSLSKGVLTE. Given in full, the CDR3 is CASSLSKGVLTEAFF.